This T cell receptor (beta chain) was sequenced for a study of radiation and T cells in renal cell carcinoma. Study-wide points: In blood, top tumor clones expanded by 2 weeks, shrinking by 4. No pretreatment tumor biopsies were available for baseline clonotypes.

Profiling relied on immunoSEQ multiplex PCR, and the TCRdb table lists in-frame clones only, not all of them. The sample shows around 70,000 clones, 82% of them seen only once. Germline values: CDR1 LNHDA, CDR2 SQIVND (reference sequence). The CDR3 covers 14 residues. The V end lost 5 bases, the J end lost 4 bases, and 14 bases lay between the germline ends. Time point meaning: blood 2 weeks post-SBRT. Noted treatment: 15 Gy SBRT to primary tumor, nephrectomy 4 weeks later. The patient's renal cell carcinoma had clear cell pathology. On this clone itself: Its antigen is still unknown.

Sequencing was performed on blood, taken from a patient whose treatment included radiotherapy and nephrectomy. The rearrangement links TRBV19 to TRBJ1-1; TRBD1 might be the D (5 bases). This sequence was found in a man between 60 and 75 years old with renal cell carcinoma. The CDR3 DNA is TGTGCCAGTAGTCCCAGGGCTGGGATCACTGAAGCTTTCTTT. Protein sequence: CASSPRAGITEAFF.